The sample holds a few counts of the clone carrying this T cell receptor beta chain. Its target is unknown. The data were taken from a study of Graves' ophthalmopathy and Graves' hyperthyroidism. A duration under 3 months, NOSPECS ≥4, CAS ≥3 and moderate-to-severe activity characterized the donors with ophthalmopathy. The PBMCs used were ones drawn from about 9.2 ml of fresh peripheral blood. The study's findings and limits: Blood repertoires reportedly contained most expanded thyroid clonotypes above 0.001 frequency. Ophthalmopathy could be told apart from stable hyperthyroidism by a 13-signature model (87.88% sensitivity, about 80% specificity).

The CDR3 length is 17 residues. V gave up 3 bases and J gave up 5 bases; unmatched junction bases: 11. Scientists amplified the TCR beta CDR3 regions from RNA transcripts. RT-PCR with HTBI primers came first, then second-round multiplex PCR. MiXCR, applied by TCRdb to the multiplex PCR reads, yields one record per CDR3 protein. The profile shows hundreds of thousands of distinct CDR3 sequences, under 50% of them singletons. Material for sequencing was peripheral blood. The source is an adult man with Graves' ophthalmopathy. This chain joins TRBV12-3 or TRBV12-4 and TRBJ2-5, with 11 bases lining up with TRBD2. The CDR3 loop is CASSLAASGGIEETQYF. The CDR3 DNA is TGTGCCAGCAGTTTGGCGGCTAGCGGGGGGATTGAGGAGACCCAGTACTTC.